The following is a T cell receptor (beta chain) sequence with its context. This specimen belongs to a study of control samples from healthy donors and cancer patients. Measured with immunoSEQ multiplex PCR; TCRdb has only the in-frame clones, and not every one. Seen here are some 79,000 clones, over 75% observed once, and the top ten hold more than 5.5%. Sequencing was performed on blood. The clonotype comes from a man aged 45-60 years in good health.

The CDR3, as DNA: TGTGCCAGCAGCCCTCTTAGCGGGGGCACCGGGGAGCTGTTTTTT. As protein: CASSPLSGGTGELFF. The rearrangement joins TRBV7-3 to TRBJ2-2; 9 positions match TRBD2. Germline V gene sequence: CDR1 SGHTA, CDR2 FQGTGA. This CDR3 is 15 amino acids long. Trimming cost V 5 bases and J 4 bases; bases outside gene matches: 5.